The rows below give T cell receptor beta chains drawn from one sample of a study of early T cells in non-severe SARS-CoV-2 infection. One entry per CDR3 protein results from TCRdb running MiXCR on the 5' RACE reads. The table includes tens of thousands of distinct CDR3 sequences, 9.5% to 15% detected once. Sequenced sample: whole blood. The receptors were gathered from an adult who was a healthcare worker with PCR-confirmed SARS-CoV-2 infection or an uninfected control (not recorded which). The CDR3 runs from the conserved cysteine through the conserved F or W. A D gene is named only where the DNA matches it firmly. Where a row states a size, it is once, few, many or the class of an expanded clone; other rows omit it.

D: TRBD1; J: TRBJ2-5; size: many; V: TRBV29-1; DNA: TGCAGCGCCGGGACAGGGGGAGAGACCCAGTACTTC; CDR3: CSAGTGGETQYF
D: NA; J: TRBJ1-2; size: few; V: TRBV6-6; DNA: TGTGCCAGCAGCCCTCGTACGGGGAGAGCTAACTATGGCTACACCTTC; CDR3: CASSPRTGRANYGYTF
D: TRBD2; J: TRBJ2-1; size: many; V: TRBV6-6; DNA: TGTGCCAGCGGCGGGGGGGGCTCTAATGAGCAGTTCTTC; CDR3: CASGGGGSNEQFF
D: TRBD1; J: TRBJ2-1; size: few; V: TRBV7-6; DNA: TGTGCCAGCAGCCCAGGACAGGGGAATGAGCAGTTCTTC; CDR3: CASSPGQGNEQFF
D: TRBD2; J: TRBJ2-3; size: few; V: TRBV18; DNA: TGTGCCAGCTCATCCCGACTAGCGGATACAGATACGCAGTATTTT; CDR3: CASSSRLADTDTQYF
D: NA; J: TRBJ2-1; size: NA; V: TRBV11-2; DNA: TGTGCCAGCACTAGGGGTTCCTACAATGAGCAGTTCTTC; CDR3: CASTRGSYNEQFF
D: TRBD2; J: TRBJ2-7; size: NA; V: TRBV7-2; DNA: TGTGCCAGCAGCCCCTGGGGACTAGCGGGGGGGGACGAGCAGTACTTC; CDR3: CASSPWGLAGGDEQYF
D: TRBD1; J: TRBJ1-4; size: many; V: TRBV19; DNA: TGTGCCAGTAGTACCACCCGACAGGGGGGAGGTGAAAAACTGTTTTTT; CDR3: CASSTTRQGGGEKLFF
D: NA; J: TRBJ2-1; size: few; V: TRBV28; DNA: TGTGCCAGCAGTACACCCCTCAGGGATGATGAGCAGTTCTTC; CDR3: CASSTPLRDDEQFF
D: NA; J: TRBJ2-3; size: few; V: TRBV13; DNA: TGTGCCAGCAGCCTCCAGAACACAGATACGCAGTATTTT; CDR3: CASSLQNTDTQYF
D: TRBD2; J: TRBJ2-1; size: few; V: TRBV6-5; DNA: TGTGCCAGCAGGGGGCTAGCGGGAGGGTCCTACAATGAGCAGTTCTTC; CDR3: CASRGLAGGSYNEQFF
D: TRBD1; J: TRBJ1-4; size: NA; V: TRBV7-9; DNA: TGTGCCAGCAGCACTCCGGGACAGGGCGGCGAAAAACTGTTTTTT; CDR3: CASSTPGQGGEKLFF
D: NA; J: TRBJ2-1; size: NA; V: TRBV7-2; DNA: TGTGCCAGCAGCTGGGGGACGGACAATGAGCAGTTCTTC; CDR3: CASSWGTDNEQFF
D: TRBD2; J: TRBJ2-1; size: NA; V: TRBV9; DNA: TGTGCCAGCAGCGTAGTTGAAGCGGGAGACCCCTACAATGAGCAGTTCTTC; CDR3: CASSVVEAGDPYNEQFF
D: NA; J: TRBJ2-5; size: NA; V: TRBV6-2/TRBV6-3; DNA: TGTGCCAGCAGTTACCACAGGGTCGTCGGAGAGACCCAGTACTTC; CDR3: CASSYHRVVGETQYF
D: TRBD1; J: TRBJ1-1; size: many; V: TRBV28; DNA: TGTGCCAGCAGTTATAGGGGGACAGGGAACACTGAAGCTTTCTTT; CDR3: CASSYRGTGNTEAFF
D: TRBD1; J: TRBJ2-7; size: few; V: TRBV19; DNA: TGTGCCAGTAGTACGGGACAGGGAGGCGAGCAGTACTTC; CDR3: CASSTGQGGEQYF
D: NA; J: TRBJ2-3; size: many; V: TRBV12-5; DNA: TGTGCTAGTGCACCACAGAGGGGGGGCCAGGATACGCAGTATTTT; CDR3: CASAPQRGGQDTQYF
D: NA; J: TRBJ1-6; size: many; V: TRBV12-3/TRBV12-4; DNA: TGTGCCAGCAGTCTCGCAGGGGATCTGGATCTTTCACCCCTCCACTTT; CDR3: CASSLAGDLDLSPLHF
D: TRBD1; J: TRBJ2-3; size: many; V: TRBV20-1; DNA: TGCAGTGCTCGTAGGGACAGGGGCACAGATACGCAGTATTTT; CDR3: CSARRDRGTDTQYF
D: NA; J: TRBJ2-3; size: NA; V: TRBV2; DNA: TGTGCCAGCATCAAGCGCGGGGATACGCAGTATTTT; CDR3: CASIKRGDTQYF
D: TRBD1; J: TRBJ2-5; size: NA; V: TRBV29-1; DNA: TGCAGCGTTGGGCCACGGGACAGGCCCCTCGAGACCCAGTACTTC; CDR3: CSVGPRDRPLETQYF
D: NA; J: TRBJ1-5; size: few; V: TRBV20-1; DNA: TGCAGTGCTAGAGCCGGGCAGCCTAATCAGCCCCAGCATTTT; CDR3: CSARAGQPNQPQHF
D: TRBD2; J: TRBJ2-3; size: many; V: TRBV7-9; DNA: TGTGCCAGCAGCTTCGGCAGGCTAGCGGGGGCAGATACGCAGTATTTT; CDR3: CASSFGRLAGADTQYF
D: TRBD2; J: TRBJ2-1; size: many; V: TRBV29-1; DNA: TGCAGCGGGATTAGCGGGAGCGCCTACAATGAGCAGTTCTTC; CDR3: CSGISGSAYNEQFF
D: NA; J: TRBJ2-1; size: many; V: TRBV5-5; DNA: TGTGCCAGCAGCTCGGGGGACGAATACAATGAGCAGTTCTTC; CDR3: CASSSGDEYNEQFF
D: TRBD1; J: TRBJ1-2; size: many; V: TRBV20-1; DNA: TGCAGTGCATGGGACAGAGGTTATGGCTACACCTTC; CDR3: CSAWDRGYGYTF
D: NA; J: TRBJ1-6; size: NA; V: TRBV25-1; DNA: TGTGCCACTAGTCAGGGGTTTGATTCACCCCTCCACTTT; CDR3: CATSQGFDSPLHF